This T cell receptor beta chain appears in the sequencing data of a study of T cell responses to AZD1222 COVID-19 vaccine (dated by TCRdb to about 2021). Study-wide context: AZD1222 recipients with second doses at about 4 weeks or about 12 weeks were pooled, because spike-specific TCR depth and breadth did not differ between schedules. TCR sequencing covered fewer than 250 trial participants: roughly 200 given two doses of AZD1222 and about 26 given two doses of MenACWY control vaccine. Enrollment into the trials was organized by age into subgroups of 18-55, 56-69 and 70-plus years, and those subgroups contained roughly 150, 30 and 60 TCR-sequenced participants, respectively.

This specimen's time point label, interpreted: baseline before first vaccination. Vaccinee samples came from UK trials COV001 and COV002, including a single-blind randomized controlled phase 2/3 trial of AZD1222 (ChAdOx1 nCoV-19) in healthy adults. Trial participant PBMC samples were collected at day 0 and day 28 after the second dose for TCRbeta chain sequencing. Between the V and J ends, shortened by 3 bases and 4 bases respectively, the junction contains 16 bases. Sequences SGHAT (CDR1) and FQNNGV (CDR2) are obtained from the germline V gene. The CDR3, from cysteine to phenylalanine, totals 15 residues. Just CDR3 DNA is preserved here, 45 bases in frame from base 1. The CDR3 regions of human TCRbeta chains were analyzed by immunosequencing. As for the authors' bioinformatics: Repertoire TCRs were checked for matches against a reference library of SARS-CoV-2-specific TCRs that had been generated using the MIRA antigen-specificity platform. Breadth was defined as the fraction of unique TCRs that were SARS-CoV-2-associated, and depth was defined as the fraction of total T cells that were SARS-CoV-2-associated. Each spike-specific TCR was assigned to its reactive spike region and to a CD4 or CD8 class using the MIRA data. Log10-transformed breadth and depth values were compared by one-way ANOVA with Sidak's multiple comparisons tests. TCRdb holds this immuneACCESS table with in-frame rearrangements only. Some clones are missing; in checked studies, unresolved V genes explain under half, and the rest has no known cause. Clone size and the V and J calls come from that table; the DNA yielded D and trimming. The sample includes around 100,000 clones, with about 93% observed a single time. The top ten clones comprise less than 6.5% of the sample.

The paper's findings and limits, for the study overall: Participants were mostly white British, with more females than males. The authors suggested clonal diversity may have been underestimated. No day 14 peak-response samples were available, so repertoires were characterized only after the peak T cell response. Conclusions about previously exposed vaccinees were limited because only a handful of AZD1222 recipients were SARS-CoV-2 seropositive at baseline. Vaccine-associated CD4 TCRs spanned the whole spike protein, with dominant responses in regions 160-218 and 743-854. Nearly half of unique spike-specific TCRs reportedly recognized epitopes outside regions mutated in the B.1.351 and B.1.1.7 variants. Spike-specific TCR breadth and depth rose significantly after two AZD1222 doses compared with day 0 and with MenACWY recipients. In the small 56-69-year group, the increase in depth fell short of significance, most likely because of low power.

On this clone: The target of this receptor is not known. Per-base qualities were not stored, and no clone one base away is much larger.

The origin of this receptor is an adult in good health. Sequencing used peripheral blood, obtained on day 0 of AZD1222 vaccination. This sequence uses TRBV11-2 and TRBJ2-7, with the D assignment possibly TRBD1 or TRBD2, given 5 matching bases for each. The CDR3 loop reads CASSLGRTNFYEQYF. The DNA sequence is given as TGTGCCAGCAGCTTGGGACGCACCAACTTTTACGAGCAGTACTTC.